This TCR beta chain came from a study of a mutant IDH1 vaccine in newly diagnosed glioma. The method was immunoSEQ multiplex PCR; TCRdb's version includes in-frame clones alone and lacks a portion of them. This table holds about 50,000 clones, 78% found once. Time point denoted: week 5, during vaccination. Each vaccine dose was 300 ug of mutant IDH1 20-mer peptide, with topical imiquimod. Germline V CDR1 and CDR2: SEHNR, FQNEAQ (reference sequence). The CDR3 spans 14 residues. Trimming removed 1 base from V and 4 bases from J, with 11 bases in between. A remark on this clone: Its antigen is not identified.

This chain links TRBV7-9 with TRBJ2-7; D is perhaps TRBD1 or TRBD2 (5 bases each). Sequencing was performed on PBMCs, taken from a glioma patient whose treatment included an IDH1 peptide vaccine. This receptor was taken from a man in his fifties with glioma. In DNA, the CDR3 is TGTGCCAGCAGCTTAGGCAGGGACGGATACGAGCAGTACTTC. This translates into CASSLGRDGYEQYF.